Only a few counts were recorded for the clone carrying this TCR beta chain. Antigen specificity is unknown. Profiling relied on immunoSEQ multiplex PCR, and the TCRdb table lists in-frame clones only, not all of them. The sample holds roughly 13,000 clones, approximately 74% seen once. These data come from a study of somatic mutations in cytotoxic T cells in rheumatoid arthritis. Study as a whole: Immediately following diagnosis and ahead of any treatment, patient blood (approximately 28 ml EDTA) was drawn.

Researchers isolated CD4+ and CD8+ cells by positive magnetic bead selection and then checked their purity by flow cytometry. Study conclusions and caveats: The targets (antigens) of the expanded CD8+ clones were not known.

What was sequenced was CD8+ T cells sorted from blood. The clonotype comes from an adult with rheumatoid arthritis.

The CDR3 DNA follows: TGTGCCAGCAGTGAAGTAGCGGGGGGTGGGGAGACCCAGTACTTC. It yields the protein CASSEVAGGGETQYF. The chain employs TRBV6-1 and TRBJ2-5; 10 bases fit TRBD2. With 1 base clipped from V and 5 bases from J, the junction kept 4 bases outside the gene matches. Germline CDR1 reads MNHNS; CDR2 reads SASEGT. The CDR3 sequence is 15 residues long.